The following is a TCR beta chain sequence with its context. Its antigen remains unknown. This entry comes from a study of T cells expressing NK-cell markers. Study-wide background: One of eight sequenced donors was HCMV-seronegative; the other seven were seropositive.

Looked up from germline, CDR1 is MNHEY and CDR2 is SMNVEV (reference sequence). CDR3 length: 15 amino acids. General study results and limits: About 1.0-8% of CD8+ T cells in 6 or 7 donors belonged to dominant NKG2C+ clonotypes.

Template switching by 5'RACE with UMIs generated the TCR beta cDNA. TCRdb reprocessed the 5' RACE reads and reports one entry per CDR3 protein, with no DNA. This repertoire comprises 120,000 to 150,000 distinct CDR3 sequences; its ten largest clones make up around 12%. The rearrangement links TRBV27 to TRBJ1-2; with no DNA, the TCRdb D assignment of TRBD1 cannot be verified. The origin of this receptor is a man aged 18 to 30 in good health. Sequenced material: blood T cells: a sorted CD56 or NKG2C T cell subset, CD4+ or CD8+ T cells, or bulk PBMC T cells (not recorded which). CDR3 residues: CASRGIGLTRSGYTF.